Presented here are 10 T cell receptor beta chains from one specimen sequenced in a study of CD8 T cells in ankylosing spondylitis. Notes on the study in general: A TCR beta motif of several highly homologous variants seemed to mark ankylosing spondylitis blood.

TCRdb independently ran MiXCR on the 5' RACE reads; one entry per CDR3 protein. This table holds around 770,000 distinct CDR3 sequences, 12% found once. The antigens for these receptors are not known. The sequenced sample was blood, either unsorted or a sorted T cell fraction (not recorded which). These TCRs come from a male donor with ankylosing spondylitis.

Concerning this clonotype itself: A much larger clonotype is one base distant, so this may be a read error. CDR3 in amino acids: CSARNRGWEQYF. The CDR3 DNA reads as TGCAGTGCTAGAAATCGAGGTTGGGAGCAGTACTTC. The chain employs TRBV20-1 and TRBJ2-7; D uncertain. Germline CDR1 DFQATT, CDR2 SNEGSKA (reference sequence). V gave up 2 bases and J gave up 7 bases, with 12 bases separating them. The CDR3 runs to 12 residues.

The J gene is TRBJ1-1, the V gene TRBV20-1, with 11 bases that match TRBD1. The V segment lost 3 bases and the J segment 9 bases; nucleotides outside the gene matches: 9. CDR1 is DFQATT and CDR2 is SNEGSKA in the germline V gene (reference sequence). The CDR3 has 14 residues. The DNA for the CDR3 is TGCAGTGCTAGCGATCCCGGACAGGGGGCGAAAGCTTTCTTT. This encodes CSASDPGQGAKAFF.

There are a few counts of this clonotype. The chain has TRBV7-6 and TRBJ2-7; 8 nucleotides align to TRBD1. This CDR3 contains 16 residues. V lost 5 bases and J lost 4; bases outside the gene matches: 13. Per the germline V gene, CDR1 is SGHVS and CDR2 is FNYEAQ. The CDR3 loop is CASSTSGQGGRYEQYF. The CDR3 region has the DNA TGTGCCAGCAGCACATCCGGACAGGGCGGACGGTACGAGCAGTACTTC.

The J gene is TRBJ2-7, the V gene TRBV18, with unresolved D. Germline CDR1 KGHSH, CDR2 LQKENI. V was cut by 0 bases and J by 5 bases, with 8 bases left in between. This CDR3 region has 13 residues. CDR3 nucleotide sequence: TGTGCCAGCTCACCACCATCCAGAAACGAGCAGTACTTC. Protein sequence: CASSPPSRNEQYF.

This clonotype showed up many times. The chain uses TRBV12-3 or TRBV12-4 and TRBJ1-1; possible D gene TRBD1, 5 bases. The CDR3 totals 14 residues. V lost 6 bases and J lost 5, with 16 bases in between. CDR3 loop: CASRPQAAGTEAFF. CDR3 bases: TGTGCCAGCAGGCCACAGGCCGCGGGGACTGAAGCTTTCTTT.

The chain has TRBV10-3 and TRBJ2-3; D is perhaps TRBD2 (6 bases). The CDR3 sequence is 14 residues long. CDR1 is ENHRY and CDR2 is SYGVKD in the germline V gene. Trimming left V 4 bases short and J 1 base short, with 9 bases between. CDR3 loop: CAISAGEGTDTQYF. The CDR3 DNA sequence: TGTGCCATCAGTGCGGGAGAAGGCACAGATACGCAGTATTTT.

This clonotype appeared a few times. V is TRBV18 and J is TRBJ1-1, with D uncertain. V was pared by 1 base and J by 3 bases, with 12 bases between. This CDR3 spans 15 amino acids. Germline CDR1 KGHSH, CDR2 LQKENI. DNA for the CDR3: TGTGCCAGCTCACCACGTCTCAATTTGGACACTGAAGCTTTCTTT. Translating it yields CASSPRLNLDTEAFF.

CDR3 nucleotides: TGCAGTGCTAGAGACTTCGGAAGGGGTACCTACGAGCAGTACTTC. Residues: CSARDFGRGTYEQYF. The rearrangement uses TRBV20-1 and TRBJ2-7; maybe TRBD1 (5 bases). The CDR3 length is 15 residues. Germline CDR1 and CDR2: DFQATT and SNEGSKA (reference sequence). Trimming stripped 0 bases from V and 2 bases from J, with 14 bases between.

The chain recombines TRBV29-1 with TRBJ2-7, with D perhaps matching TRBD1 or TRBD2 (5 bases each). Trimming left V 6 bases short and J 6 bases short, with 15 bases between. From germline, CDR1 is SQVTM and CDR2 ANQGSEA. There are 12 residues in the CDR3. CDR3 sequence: CSVWAGQGEQYF. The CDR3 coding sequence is TGCAGCGTATGGGCGGGCCAGGGCGAGCAGTACTTC.

The CDR3 sequence is CASTMIRRNRRGGTQYF. CDR3 sequence (DNA): TGTGCCAGCACCATGATTAGGAGGAACCGACGGGGCGGTACGCAGTATTTT. The chain couples TRBV11-2 to TRBJ2-3; D may correspond to TRBD1 or TRBD2 (5 bases each). CDR1 and CDR2 (germline): SGHAT, FQNNGV. The CDR3 runs to 17 residues. V was trimmed by 7 bases and J by 8 bases, leaving 28 bases between them.